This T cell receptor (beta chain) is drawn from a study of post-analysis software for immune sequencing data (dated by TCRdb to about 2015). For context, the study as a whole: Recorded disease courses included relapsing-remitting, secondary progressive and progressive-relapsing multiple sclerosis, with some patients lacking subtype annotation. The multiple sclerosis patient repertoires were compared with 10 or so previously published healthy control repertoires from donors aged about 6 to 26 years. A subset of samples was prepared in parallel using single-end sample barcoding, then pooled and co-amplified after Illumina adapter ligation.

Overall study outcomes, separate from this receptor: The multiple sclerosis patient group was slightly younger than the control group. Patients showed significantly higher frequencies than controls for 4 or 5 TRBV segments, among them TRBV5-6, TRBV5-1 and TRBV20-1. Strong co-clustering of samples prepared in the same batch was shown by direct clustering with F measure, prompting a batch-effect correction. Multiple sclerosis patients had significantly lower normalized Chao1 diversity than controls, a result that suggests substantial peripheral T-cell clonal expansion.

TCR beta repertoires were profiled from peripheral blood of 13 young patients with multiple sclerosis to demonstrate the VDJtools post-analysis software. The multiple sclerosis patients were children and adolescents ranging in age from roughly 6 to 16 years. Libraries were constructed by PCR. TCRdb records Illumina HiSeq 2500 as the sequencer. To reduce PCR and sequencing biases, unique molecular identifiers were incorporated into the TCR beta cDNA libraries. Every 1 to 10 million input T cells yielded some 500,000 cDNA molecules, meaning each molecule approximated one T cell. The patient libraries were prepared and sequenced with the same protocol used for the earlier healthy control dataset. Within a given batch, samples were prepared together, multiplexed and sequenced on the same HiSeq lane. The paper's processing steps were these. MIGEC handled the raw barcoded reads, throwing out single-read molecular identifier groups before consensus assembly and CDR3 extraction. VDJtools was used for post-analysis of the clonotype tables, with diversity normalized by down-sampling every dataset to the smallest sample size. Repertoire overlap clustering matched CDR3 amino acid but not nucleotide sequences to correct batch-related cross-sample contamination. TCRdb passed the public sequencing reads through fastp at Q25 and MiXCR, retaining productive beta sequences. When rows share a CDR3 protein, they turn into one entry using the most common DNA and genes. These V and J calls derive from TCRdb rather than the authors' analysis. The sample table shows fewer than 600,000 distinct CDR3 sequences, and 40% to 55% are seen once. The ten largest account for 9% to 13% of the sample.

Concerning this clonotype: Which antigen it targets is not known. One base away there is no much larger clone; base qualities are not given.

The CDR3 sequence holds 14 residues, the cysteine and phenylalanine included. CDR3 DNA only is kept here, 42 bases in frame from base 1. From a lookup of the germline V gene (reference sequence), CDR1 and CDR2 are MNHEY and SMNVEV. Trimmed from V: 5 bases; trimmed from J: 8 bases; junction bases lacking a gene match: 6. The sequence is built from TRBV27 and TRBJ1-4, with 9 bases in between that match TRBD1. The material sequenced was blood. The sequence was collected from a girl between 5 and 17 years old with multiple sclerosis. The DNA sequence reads TGTGCCAGCAGTCGGGACAGGGTCCCCGAAAAACTGTTTTTT. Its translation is CASSRDRVPEKLFF.